This T cell receptor (beta chain) was sequenced in a study of blood T cell repertoires in COVID-19. Study background: The samples span acute and convalescent COVID-19 from the United States, Italy and Spain.

Germline lookup yields CDR1 MNHEY and CDR2 SVGAGI. V was cut by 4 bases and J by 5 bases, with 11 bases left in between. The CDR3 extends over 13 amino acids. In the original analysis: Reference gene primer amplification gave estimated nucleated cell counts. Data came from immunoSEQ multiplex PCR; TCRdb stores just in-frame clones and leaves some out. Clone size and the V and J calls come from that table; the DNA yielded D and trimming. The data show roughly 97,000 clones, around four fifths seen once. The sample consisted of peripheral blood. The chain employs TRBV6-5 and TRBJ1-1; D is perhaps TRBD1 (5 bases). The receptor's source is a man aged 60 to 69 with acute or convalescent COVID-19. CDR3 sequence reads: CASSWSGGTEAFF. The DNA of the CDR3 is TGTGCCAGCAGTTGGTCGGGGGGGACTGAAGCTTTCTTT.